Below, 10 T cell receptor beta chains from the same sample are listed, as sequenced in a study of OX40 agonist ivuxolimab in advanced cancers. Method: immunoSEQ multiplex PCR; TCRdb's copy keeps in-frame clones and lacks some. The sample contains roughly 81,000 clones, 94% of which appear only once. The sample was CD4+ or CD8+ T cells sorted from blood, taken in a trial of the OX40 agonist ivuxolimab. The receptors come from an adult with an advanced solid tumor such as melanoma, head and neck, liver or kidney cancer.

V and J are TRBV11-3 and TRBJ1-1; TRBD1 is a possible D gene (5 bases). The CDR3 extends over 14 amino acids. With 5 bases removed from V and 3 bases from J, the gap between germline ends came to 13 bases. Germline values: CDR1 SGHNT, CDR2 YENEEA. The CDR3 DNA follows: TGTGCCAGCAGCCGCGGGGGGGAAGACACTGAAGCTTTCTTT. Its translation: CASSRGGEDTEAFF.

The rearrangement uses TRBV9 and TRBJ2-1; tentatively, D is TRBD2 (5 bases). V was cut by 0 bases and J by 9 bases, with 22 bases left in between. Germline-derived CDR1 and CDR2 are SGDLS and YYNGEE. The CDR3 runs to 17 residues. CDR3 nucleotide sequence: TGTGCCAGCAGCGTAGGAGTGACCGGAGCCCTAGAGGGTGAGCAGTTCTTC. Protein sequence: CASSVGVTGALEGEQFF.

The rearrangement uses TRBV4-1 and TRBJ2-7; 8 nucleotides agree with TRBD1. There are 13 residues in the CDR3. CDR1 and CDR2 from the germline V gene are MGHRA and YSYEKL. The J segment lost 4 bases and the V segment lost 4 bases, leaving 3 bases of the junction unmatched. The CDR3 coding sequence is TGCGCCAGCAGCCGGACAGGGTCTTACGAGCAGTACTTC. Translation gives CASSRTGSYEQYF.

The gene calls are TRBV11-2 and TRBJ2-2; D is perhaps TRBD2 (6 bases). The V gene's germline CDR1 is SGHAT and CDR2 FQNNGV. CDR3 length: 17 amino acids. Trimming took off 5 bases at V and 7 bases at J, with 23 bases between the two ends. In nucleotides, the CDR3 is TGTGCCAGCAGCGTAGGCTATGCGGGGAGACTGATCGGGGAGCTGTTTTTT. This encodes CASSVGYAGRLIGELFF.

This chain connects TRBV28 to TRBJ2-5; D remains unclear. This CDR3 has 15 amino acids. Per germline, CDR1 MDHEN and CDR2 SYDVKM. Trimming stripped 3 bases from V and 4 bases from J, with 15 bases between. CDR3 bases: TGTGCCAGCAGTTTTGGTACGGCGGCCTCAGAGACCCAGTACTTC. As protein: CASSFGTAASETQYF.

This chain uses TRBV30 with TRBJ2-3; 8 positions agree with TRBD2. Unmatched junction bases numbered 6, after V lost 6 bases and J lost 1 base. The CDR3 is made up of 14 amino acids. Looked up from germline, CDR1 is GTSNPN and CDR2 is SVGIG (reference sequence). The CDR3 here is CACGGGQGTDTQYF. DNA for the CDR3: TGTGCCTGCGGGGGGGGGCAGGGCACAGATACGCAGTATTTT. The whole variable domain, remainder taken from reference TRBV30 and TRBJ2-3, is SQTIHQWPATLVQPVGSPLSLECTVEGTSNPNLYWYRQAAGRGLQLLFYSVGIGQISSEVPQNLSASRPQDRQFILSSKKLLLSDSGFYLCACGGGQGTDTQYFGPGTRLTVL.

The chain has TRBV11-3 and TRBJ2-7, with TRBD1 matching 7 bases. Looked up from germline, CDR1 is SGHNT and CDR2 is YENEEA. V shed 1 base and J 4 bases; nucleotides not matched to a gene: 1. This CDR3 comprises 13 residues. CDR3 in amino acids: CASSLATGYEQYF. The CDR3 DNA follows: TGTGCCAGCAGCTTAGCGACAGGGTACGAGCAGTACTTC.

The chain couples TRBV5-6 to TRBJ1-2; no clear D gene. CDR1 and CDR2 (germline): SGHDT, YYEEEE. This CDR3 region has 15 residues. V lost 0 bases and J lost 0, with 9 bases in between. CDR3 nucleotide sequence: TGTGCCAGCAGCTTGGGGCCGGGGACTAACTATGGCTACACCTTC. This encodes CASSLGPGTNYGYTF.

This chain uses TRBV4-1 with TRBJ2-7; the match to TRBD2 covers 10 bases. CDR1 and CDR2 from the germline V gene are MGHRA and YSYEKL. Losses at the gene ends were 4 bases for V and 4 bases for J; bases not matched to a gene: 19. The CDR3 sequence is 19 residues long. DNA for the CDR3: TGCGCCAGCAGCCCACTCGGGCTAGCGGGAGAACGCTGGATTTACGAGCAGTACTTC. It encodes CASSPLGLAGERWIYEQYF.

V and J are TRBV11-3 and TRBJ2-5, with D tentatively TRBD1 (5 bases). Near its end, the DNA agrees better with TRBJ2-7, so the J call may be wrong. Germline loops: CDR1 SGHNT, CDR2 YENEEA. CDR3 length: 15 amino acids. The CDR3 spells CASSGGHVSSYEQYF. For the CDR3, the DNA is TGTGCCAGCAGCGGCGGACATGTAAGCTCCTACGAGCAGTACTTC.